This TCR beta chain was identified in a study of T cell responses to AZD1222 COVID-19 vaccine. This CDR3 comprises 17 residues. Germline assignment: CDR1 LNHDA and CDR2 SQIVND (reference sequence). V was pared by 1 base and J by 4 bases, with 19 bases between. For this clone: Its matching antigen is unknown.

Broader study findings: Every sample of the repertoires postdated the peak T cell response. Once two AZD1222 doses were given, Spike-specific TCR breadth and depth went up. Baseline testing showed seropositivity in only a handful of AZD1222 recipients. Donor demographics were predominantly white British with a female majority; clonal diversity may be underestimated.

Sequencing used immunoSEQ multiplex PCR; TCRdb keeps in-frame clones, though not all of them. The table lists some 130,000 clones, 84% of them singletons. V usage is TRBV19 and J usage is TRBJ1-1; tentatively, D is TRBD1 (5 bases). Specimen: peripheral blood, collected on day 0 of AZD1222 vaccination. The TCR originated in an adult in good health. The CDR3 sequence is CASSIGEGQGGRTEAFF. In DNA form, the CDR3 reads TGTGCCAGTAGTATAGGGGAAGGGCAGGGAGGTCGCACTGAAGCTTTCTTT.